The 25 T cell receptor beta chains below all came from one sample that was sequenced in a study of blood T cells in healthy people across ages. It was with a sample-barcoded 5' primer and a J-beta primer mix that a second PCR of roughly 6 to 11 cycles was run. TCRdb re-derived calls from the 5' RACE reads in MiXCR, one entry per CDR3 protein. The sample shows 750,000 to 950,000 distinct CDR3 sequences, about 55% of them seen only once. Source material: blood. These receptors came from a man older than 75 in good health.

This chain joins TRBV5-1 and TRBJ2-1; TRBD1 matches at 7 bases. The CDR3 loop spans 13 amino acids. V was clipped by 4 bases and J by 9 bases; unmatched bases: 7. Germline V gene data show CDR1 as SGHRS and CDR2 as YFSETQ. CDR3 nucleotides: TGCGCCAGCAGCCGAAAGGGGGCCAGTGAGCAGTTCTTC. Translating gives CASSRKGASEQFF.

V and J are TRBV5-1 and TRBJ1-4; D is possibly TRBD1 (5 bases). V was cut by 4 bases and J by 7 bases, with 11 bases left in between. Germline V gene data show CDR1 as SGHRS and CDR2 as YFSETQ. There are 13 residues in the CDR3. The CDR3 is CASSEGSGEKLFF. The CDR3 DNA sequence: TGCGCCAGCAGCGAGGGGTCTGGTGAAAAACTGTTTTTT.

This clonotype was seen a single time. The V call is TRBV2, the J call TRBJ2-4; D ambiguous. The CDR3 length is 19 residues. Per the germline V gene, CDR1 is SNHLY and CDR2 is FYNNEI. With 0 bases removed from V and 0 bases from J, the gap between germline ends came to 18 bases. The CDR3 spells CASSEASWAGQLAKNIQYF. In nucleotides, the CDR3 is TGTGCCAGCAGTGAAGCGTCGTGGGCAGGTCAACTAGCCAAAAACATTCAGTACTTC.

V gene TRBV15 combines with J gene TRBJ2-1; D is uncertain. Germline V gene sequence: CDR1 LNHNV, CDR2 YYDKDF (reference sequence). There are 16 residues in the CDR3. V was clipped by 0 bases and J by 0 bases, with 9 bases between them. The CDR3 nucleotides are TGTGCCACCAGCAGAGAAAGGTTAGGCTCCTACAATGAGCAGTTCTTC. Its protein is CATSRERLGSYNEQFF.

Of note for this clonotype: A much larger clone lies one base from this, so it may be a read error. CDR3 region: CSVAPDMSQDTRYF. Here the CDR3 DNA reads TGCAGCGTAGCCCCTGACATGTCACAAGATACGCGGTATTTT. The rearrangement joins TRBV29-1 to TRBJ2-3; no definite D call. The CDR3 consists of 14 residues. Germline V lookup: CDR1 SQVTM, CDR2 ANQGSEA.

The J gene is TRBJ1-2, the V gene TRBV20-1; no definite D call. V dropped 5 bases and J dropped 10 bases, with 20 bases sitting between them. The germline V gene has CDR1 DFQATT and CDR2 SNEGSKA (reference sequence). The CDR3 is 13 amino acids. The DNA of the CDR3 is TGCAGTGCTTACGGCGACGGGGTCGGGGACTACACCTTC. Residues: CSAYGDGVGDYTF.

Details on this clonotype: One junction end does not reproduce the germline sequence, and a read error may be involved. This chain joins TRBV20-1 and TRBJ2-3, with TRBD2 matching 8 bases. Germline V gives CDR1 DFQATT, CDR2 SNEGSKA (reference sequence). This CDR3 contains 15 residues. The CDR3 DNA sequence: TGCAGTGCTACTTCAACTAGCGGCGACACAGGTACGCAGTATTTT. Translated: CSATSTSGDTGTQYF.

This clonotype occurred a few times. The V and J genes are TRBV6-6 and TRBJ2-3; D remains unclear. Trimming took 5 bases from V and 1 from J, leaving 7 bases between them. The CDR3 extends over 13 amino acids. The germline CDR1 and CDR2 sequences are MNHNY and SVGAGI (reference sequence). CDR3: CASSRPGTDTQYF. The CDR3 nucleotides read TGTGCCAGCAGTAGACCGGGCACAGATACGCAGTATTTT.

The genes are TRBV20-1 and TRBJ2-1, with D maybe TRBD1 (6 bases). CDR3 length: 15 residues. V dropped 5 bases and J dropped 15 bases, with 29 bases sitting between them. The germline gives CDR1 DFQATT, CDR2 SNEGSKA (reference sequence). In DNA form, the CDR3 reads TGCAGTGCTCTTCGCCGACAGGAACATTACAATGGGCGGTTCTTC. Residues: CSALRRQEHYNGRFF.

In this sample, this clonotype turned up a few times. V is TRBV11-2 and J is TRBJ1-4; no reliable D call. This CDR3 contains 16 residues. V was cut by 0 bases and J by 3 bases, with 11 bases left in between. Germline assignment: CDR1 SGHAT and CDR2 FQNNGV. CDR3 protein: CASSLDTRSSNEKLFF. In DNA, the CDR3 is TGTGCCAGCAGCTTAGATACCCGATCGTCTAATGAAAAACTGTTTTTT. Full variable domain (missing parts from reference TRBV11-2 and TRBJ1-4): EAGVAQSPRYKIIEKRQSVAFWCNPISGHATLYWYQQILGQGPKLLIQFQNNGVVDDSQLPKDRFSAERLKGVDSTLKIQPAKLEDSAVYLCASSLDTRSSNEKLFFGSGTQLSVL.

V usage is TRBV4-2 and J usage is TRBJ2-1, with D possibly being TRBD1 (6 bases). The CDR3 length is 14 residues. Per germline, CDR1 LGHNA and CDR2 YNFKEQ. Trimming removed 0 bases at V and 7 bases at J, with 10 bases between. The CDR3, as DNA: TGTGCCAGCAGCCAAGACCGGGACAATAATGAGCAGTTCTTC. It is translated as CASSQDRDNNEQFF.

The chain joins TRBV7-8 to TRBJ2-6; weak D call: TRBD1 (6 bases). Trimming left V 3 bases short and J 1 base short, with 19 bases between. The germline V gene has CDR1 SGHVS and CDR2 FQNEAQ. This CDR3 spans 19 amino acids. This CDR3 is CASSFRVAGDLSGANVLTF. Here the CDR3 DNA reads TGTGCCAGCAGCTTTAGGGTCGCAGGGGACCTGTCTGGGGCCAACGTCCTGACTTTC.

Note on this clonotype: Germline is not matched at one junction end, which may reflect a read error. V usage is TRBV27 and J usage is TRBJ2-5; D possibly corresponds to TRBD2 (7 bases). Germline CDR1 reads MNHEY; CDR2 reads SMNVEV (reference sequence). This CDR3 has 15 residues. CDR3 region: CASSSPEGGQETLYF. The CDR3 DNA follows: TGTGCCAGCAGTTCCCCCGAGGGGGGGCAAGAGACCCTGTACTTC.

This chain connects TRBV12-3 or TRBV12-4 to TRBJ2-3; the D call may be TRBD1 or TRBD2 (5 bases each). This CDR3 is built from 12 residues. The V and J ends lost 3 bases and 11 bases respectively, with 12 bases between them. The CDR3 protein is CASSLTAEKQYF. DNA of the CDR3: TGTGCCAGCAGTTTGACAGCGGAGAAGCAGTATTTT.

The chain recombines TRBV29-1 with TRBJ1-2, with D perhaps matching TRBD1 (6 bases). The CDR3 length is 13 residues. The ends were cut back, 4 bases at V and 2 bases at J, with 11 bases in the middle. Germline CDR1 and CDR2: SQVTM and ANQGSEA. This CDR3 is CSVASRGNYGYTF. The CDR3 nucleotides read TGCAGCGTTGCGTCAAGGGGGAACTATGGCTACACCTTC.

The chain combines TRBV6-1 with TRBJ2-5; TRBD1 agrees at 8 bases. The CDR3 has 13 residues. Per the germline V gene, CDR1 is MNHNS and CDR2 is SASEGT. Trimming cost V 5 bases and J 3 bases; bases outside gene matches: 2. CDR3 loop: CASSSQGEETQYF. The CDR3 DNA is TGTGCCAGCAGTTCACAGGGGGAAGAGACCCAGTACTTC.

The V gene is TRBV6-2 or TRBV6-3, the J gene TRBJ1-2; no definite D call. There are 12 residues in the CDR3. In germline, CDR1 is MNHEY, CDR2 SVGEGT. V dropped 7 bases and J dropped 2 bases, with 8 bases sitting between them. The CDR3: CASISGNYGYTF. The CDR3 DNA sequence: TGTGCCAGCATCAGCGGAAACTATGGCTACACCTTC.

This chain joins TRBV6-5 and TRBJ2-5; D is perhaps TRBD1 or TRBD2 (5 bases each). This CDR3 has 12 residues. Germline values: CDR1 MNHEY, CDR2 SVGAGI. V dropped 4 bases and J dropped 6 bases, with 9 bases sitting between them. The CDR3 DNA reads TGTGCCAGCAGTTCTGGGGGAAAGACCCAGTACTTC. Amino acids: CASSSGGKTQYF.

The rearrangement joins TRBV28 to TRBJ2-3, with no clear D. V gave up 3 bases and J gave up 8 bases, with 15 bases separating them. Per germline, CDR1 MDHEN and CDR2 SYDVKM. The CDR3 runs to 14 residues. Here the CDR3 DNA reads TGTGCCAGCAGTTTGGATAGGGTCTTAGCTACGCAGTATTTT. Encoded protein: CASSLDRVLATQYF.

In its sample, this clonotype was seen a few times. CDR3 DNA sequence: TGTGCCAGCAGCGGTCTTACGGCTAGCGGGTACAATGAGCAGTTCTTC. Encoded protein: CASSGLTASGYNEQFF. The rearrangement uses TRBV7-9 and TRBJ2-1, with 8 positions matching TRBD2. Germline V lookup: CDR1 SEHNR, CDR2 FQNEAQ (reference sequence). The CDR3 loop spans 16 amino acids. The ends lost 5 bases at V and 4 bases at J; junction bases unmatched: 10.

This clonotype was picked up one time. The V gene is TRBV9, the J gene TRBJ2-6, with D unclear. This CDR3 has 17 residues. V gave up 3 bases and J gave up 3 bases, with 16 bases separating them. The germline V gene encodes CDR1 SGDLS and CDR2 YYNGEE. Here the CDR3 DNA reads TGTGCCAGCAGCGGGCCTTTGCGGCCGGATGGGGCCAACGTCCTGACTTTC. Translation: CASSGPLRPDGANVLTF.

CDR3 sequence: CASSDIQSGPHGGETQYF. DNA of the CDR3: TGTGCCAGCAGTGATATCCAAAGTGGACCTCACGGAGGAGAGACCCAGTACTTC. This chain joins TRBV28 and TRBJ2-5, with a possible D match to TRBD2 (5 bases). Germline-derived CDR1 and CDR2 are MDHEN and SYDVKM. The CDR3 is made up of 18 amino acids. Trimming stripped 5 bases from V and 4 bases from J, with 26 bases between.

The V and J genes are TRBV5-6 and TRBJ2-7, with TRBD1 matching over 8 bases. V dropped 4 bases and J dropped 6; count of bases not matched to a gene: 6. CDR3 length: 13 amino acids. The germline V gene has CDR1 SGHDT and CDR2 YYEEEE. The CDR3 loop reads CASSRTGFREQYF. In DNA form, the CDR3 reads TGTGCCAGCAGCCGGACAGGGTTTCGCGAGCAGTACTTC.

The CDR3 sequence: CATSDGLAGVISYNEQFF. CDR3 in DNA: TGTGCCACCAGTGATGGTCTAGCGGGAGTGATTTCTTACAATGAGCAGTTCTTC. The chain joins TRBV24-1 to TRBJ2-1; 10 nucleotides line up with TRBD2. CDR3 length: 18 amino acids. Trimming took 3 bases from V and 4 from J; bases not matched to a gene: 11. Germline loops: CDR1 KGHDR, CDR2 SFDVKD.

This clonotype came up a few times. The gene calls are TRBV5-5 and TRBJ2-5, with 8 bases lining up with TRBD1. This CDR3 is built from 16 residues. In germline, CDR1 is SGHKS, CDR2 YYEKEE (reference sequence). J gave up 2 bases and V 4 bases, and 10 bases lay outside the gene matches. CDR3: CASSPRTGRPQETQYF. The CDR3 DNA reads as TGTGCCAGCAGCCCTCGGACAGGGCGCCCGCAAGAGACCCAGTACTTC.